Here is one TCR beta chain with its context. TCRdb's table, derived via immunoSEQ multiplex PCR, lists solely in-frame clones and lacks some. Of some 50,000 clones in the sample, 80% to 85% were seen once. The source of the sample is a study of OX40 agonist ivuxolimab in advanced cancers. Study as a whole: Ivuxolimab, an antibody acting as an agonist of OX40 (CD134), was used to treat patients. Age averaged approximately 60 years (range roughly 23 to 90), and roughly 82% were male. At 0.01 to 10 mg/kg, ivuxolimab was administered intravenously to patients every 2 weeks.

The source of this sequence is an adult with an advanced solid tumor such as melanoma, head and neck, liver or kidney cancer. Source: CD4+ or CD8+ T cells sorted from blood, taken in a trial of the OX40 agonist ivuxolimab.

This CDR3 reads CASSQVVGGQANYGYTF. The CDR3 DNA sequence: TGCGCCAGCAGCCAAGTGGTAGGGGGCCAAGCTAACTATGGCTACACCTTC. The genes are TRBV4-3 and TRBJ1-2; 7 nucleotides match TRBD1. The CDR3 covers 17 residues. The V and J ends lost 1 base and 0 bases, in that order; junction bases with no gene match: 8. Germline-derived CDR1 and CDR2 are LGHNA and YSLEER.